This T cell receptor (beta chain) was sequenced during a study of response to subunit inactivated influenza vaccine. This clonotype turned up a few times. TCRdb re-called the RT-PCR reads with MiXCR, one entry per CDR3 protein. The table has roughly 500,000 distinct CDR3 sequences, approximately 24% seen once; the top ten hold approximately 3%. The same data also went into a second study, on T cells expressing NK-cell markers. That source adds: TCR beta cDNA was generated via 5'RACE template switching incorporating UMIs. All TCR beta repertoires analysed originated from sorted CD3+CD56+NKG2C+, CD3+CD56+NKG2C- and CD3+CD56-NKG2C+ T cells. The share of CD8+ T cells held by dominant NKG2C+ clonotypes was about 1.0-8% in several donors.

This TCR derives from a man aged 50-60 years who received an inactivated influenza vaccine. The starting material was CD4+ T cells sorted from PBMCs, obtained 11 to 12 days after vaccination.

Here the CDR3 reads CASTSGGEGSPLHF. CDR3 nucleotides: TGTGCCAGCACCTCGGGAGGGGAGGGTTCACCCCTCCACTTT. The V gene is TRBV6-1, the J gene TRBJ1-6; possibly TRBD1 for D (5 bases). Germline V gene data show CDR1 as MNHNS and CDR2 as SASEGT. V was shortened by 7 bases and J by 9 bases, with 16 bases between the two germline ends. This CDR3 is built from 14 residues.